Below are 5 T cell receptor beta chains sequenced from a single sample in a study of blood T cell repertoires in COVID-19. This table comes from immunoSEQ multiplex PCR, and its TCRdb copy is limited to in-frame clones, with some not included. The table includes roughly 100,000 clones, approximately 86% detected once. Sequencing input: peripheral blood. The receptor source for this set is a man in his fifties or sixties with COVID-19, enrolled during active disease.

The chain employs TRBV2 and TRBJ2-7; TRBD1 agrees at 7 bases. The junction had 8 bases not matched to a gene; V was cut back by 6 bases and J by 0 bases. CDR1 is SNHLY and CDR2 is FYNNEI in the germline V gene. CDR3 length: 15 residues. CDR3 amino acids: CASSPGTEISYEQYF. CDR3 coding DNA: TGTGCCAGCAGCCCCGGGACAGAAATCTCCTACGAGCAGTACTTC.

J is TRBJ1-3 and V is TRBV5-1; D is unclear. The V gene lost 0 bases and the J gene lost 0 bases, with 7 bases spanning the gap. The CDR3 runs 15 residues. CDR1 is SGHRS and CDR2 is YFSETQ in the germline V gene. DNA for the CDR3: TGCGCCAGCAGCTTGGTGCCAGGCTCTGGAAACACCATATATTTT. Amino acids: CASSLVPGSGNTIYF.

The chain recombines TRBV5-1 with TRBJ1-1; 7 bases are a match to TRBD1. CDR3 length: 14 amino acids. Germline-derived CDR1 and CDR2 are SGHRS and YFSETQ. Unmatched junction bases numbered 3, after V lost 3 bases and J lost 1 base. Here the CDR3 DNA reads TGCGCCAGCAGCTCCGGGACAGCGAACACTGAAGCTTTCTTT. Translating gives CASSSGTANTEAFF.

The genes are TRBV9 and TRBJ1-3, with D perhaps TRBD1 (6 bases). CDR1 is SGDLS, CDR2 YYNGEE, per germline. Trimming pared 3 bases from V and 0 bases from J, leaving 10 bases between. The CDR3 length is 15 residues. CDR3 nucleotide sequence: TGTGCCAGCAGCGCGCAGGGGAACTCTGGAAACACCATATATTTT. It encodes CASSAQGNSGNTIYF.

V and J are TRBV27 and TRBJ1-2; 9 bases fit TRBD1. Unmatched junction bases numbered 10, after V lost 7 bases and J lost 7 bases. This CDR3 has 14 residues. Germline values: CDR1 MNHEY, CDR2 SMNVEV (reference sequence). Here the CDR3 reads CASNRQGGLSGYTF. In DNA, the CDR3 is TGTGCCAGCAATCGACAGGGGGGCCTCTCTGGCTACACCTTC.